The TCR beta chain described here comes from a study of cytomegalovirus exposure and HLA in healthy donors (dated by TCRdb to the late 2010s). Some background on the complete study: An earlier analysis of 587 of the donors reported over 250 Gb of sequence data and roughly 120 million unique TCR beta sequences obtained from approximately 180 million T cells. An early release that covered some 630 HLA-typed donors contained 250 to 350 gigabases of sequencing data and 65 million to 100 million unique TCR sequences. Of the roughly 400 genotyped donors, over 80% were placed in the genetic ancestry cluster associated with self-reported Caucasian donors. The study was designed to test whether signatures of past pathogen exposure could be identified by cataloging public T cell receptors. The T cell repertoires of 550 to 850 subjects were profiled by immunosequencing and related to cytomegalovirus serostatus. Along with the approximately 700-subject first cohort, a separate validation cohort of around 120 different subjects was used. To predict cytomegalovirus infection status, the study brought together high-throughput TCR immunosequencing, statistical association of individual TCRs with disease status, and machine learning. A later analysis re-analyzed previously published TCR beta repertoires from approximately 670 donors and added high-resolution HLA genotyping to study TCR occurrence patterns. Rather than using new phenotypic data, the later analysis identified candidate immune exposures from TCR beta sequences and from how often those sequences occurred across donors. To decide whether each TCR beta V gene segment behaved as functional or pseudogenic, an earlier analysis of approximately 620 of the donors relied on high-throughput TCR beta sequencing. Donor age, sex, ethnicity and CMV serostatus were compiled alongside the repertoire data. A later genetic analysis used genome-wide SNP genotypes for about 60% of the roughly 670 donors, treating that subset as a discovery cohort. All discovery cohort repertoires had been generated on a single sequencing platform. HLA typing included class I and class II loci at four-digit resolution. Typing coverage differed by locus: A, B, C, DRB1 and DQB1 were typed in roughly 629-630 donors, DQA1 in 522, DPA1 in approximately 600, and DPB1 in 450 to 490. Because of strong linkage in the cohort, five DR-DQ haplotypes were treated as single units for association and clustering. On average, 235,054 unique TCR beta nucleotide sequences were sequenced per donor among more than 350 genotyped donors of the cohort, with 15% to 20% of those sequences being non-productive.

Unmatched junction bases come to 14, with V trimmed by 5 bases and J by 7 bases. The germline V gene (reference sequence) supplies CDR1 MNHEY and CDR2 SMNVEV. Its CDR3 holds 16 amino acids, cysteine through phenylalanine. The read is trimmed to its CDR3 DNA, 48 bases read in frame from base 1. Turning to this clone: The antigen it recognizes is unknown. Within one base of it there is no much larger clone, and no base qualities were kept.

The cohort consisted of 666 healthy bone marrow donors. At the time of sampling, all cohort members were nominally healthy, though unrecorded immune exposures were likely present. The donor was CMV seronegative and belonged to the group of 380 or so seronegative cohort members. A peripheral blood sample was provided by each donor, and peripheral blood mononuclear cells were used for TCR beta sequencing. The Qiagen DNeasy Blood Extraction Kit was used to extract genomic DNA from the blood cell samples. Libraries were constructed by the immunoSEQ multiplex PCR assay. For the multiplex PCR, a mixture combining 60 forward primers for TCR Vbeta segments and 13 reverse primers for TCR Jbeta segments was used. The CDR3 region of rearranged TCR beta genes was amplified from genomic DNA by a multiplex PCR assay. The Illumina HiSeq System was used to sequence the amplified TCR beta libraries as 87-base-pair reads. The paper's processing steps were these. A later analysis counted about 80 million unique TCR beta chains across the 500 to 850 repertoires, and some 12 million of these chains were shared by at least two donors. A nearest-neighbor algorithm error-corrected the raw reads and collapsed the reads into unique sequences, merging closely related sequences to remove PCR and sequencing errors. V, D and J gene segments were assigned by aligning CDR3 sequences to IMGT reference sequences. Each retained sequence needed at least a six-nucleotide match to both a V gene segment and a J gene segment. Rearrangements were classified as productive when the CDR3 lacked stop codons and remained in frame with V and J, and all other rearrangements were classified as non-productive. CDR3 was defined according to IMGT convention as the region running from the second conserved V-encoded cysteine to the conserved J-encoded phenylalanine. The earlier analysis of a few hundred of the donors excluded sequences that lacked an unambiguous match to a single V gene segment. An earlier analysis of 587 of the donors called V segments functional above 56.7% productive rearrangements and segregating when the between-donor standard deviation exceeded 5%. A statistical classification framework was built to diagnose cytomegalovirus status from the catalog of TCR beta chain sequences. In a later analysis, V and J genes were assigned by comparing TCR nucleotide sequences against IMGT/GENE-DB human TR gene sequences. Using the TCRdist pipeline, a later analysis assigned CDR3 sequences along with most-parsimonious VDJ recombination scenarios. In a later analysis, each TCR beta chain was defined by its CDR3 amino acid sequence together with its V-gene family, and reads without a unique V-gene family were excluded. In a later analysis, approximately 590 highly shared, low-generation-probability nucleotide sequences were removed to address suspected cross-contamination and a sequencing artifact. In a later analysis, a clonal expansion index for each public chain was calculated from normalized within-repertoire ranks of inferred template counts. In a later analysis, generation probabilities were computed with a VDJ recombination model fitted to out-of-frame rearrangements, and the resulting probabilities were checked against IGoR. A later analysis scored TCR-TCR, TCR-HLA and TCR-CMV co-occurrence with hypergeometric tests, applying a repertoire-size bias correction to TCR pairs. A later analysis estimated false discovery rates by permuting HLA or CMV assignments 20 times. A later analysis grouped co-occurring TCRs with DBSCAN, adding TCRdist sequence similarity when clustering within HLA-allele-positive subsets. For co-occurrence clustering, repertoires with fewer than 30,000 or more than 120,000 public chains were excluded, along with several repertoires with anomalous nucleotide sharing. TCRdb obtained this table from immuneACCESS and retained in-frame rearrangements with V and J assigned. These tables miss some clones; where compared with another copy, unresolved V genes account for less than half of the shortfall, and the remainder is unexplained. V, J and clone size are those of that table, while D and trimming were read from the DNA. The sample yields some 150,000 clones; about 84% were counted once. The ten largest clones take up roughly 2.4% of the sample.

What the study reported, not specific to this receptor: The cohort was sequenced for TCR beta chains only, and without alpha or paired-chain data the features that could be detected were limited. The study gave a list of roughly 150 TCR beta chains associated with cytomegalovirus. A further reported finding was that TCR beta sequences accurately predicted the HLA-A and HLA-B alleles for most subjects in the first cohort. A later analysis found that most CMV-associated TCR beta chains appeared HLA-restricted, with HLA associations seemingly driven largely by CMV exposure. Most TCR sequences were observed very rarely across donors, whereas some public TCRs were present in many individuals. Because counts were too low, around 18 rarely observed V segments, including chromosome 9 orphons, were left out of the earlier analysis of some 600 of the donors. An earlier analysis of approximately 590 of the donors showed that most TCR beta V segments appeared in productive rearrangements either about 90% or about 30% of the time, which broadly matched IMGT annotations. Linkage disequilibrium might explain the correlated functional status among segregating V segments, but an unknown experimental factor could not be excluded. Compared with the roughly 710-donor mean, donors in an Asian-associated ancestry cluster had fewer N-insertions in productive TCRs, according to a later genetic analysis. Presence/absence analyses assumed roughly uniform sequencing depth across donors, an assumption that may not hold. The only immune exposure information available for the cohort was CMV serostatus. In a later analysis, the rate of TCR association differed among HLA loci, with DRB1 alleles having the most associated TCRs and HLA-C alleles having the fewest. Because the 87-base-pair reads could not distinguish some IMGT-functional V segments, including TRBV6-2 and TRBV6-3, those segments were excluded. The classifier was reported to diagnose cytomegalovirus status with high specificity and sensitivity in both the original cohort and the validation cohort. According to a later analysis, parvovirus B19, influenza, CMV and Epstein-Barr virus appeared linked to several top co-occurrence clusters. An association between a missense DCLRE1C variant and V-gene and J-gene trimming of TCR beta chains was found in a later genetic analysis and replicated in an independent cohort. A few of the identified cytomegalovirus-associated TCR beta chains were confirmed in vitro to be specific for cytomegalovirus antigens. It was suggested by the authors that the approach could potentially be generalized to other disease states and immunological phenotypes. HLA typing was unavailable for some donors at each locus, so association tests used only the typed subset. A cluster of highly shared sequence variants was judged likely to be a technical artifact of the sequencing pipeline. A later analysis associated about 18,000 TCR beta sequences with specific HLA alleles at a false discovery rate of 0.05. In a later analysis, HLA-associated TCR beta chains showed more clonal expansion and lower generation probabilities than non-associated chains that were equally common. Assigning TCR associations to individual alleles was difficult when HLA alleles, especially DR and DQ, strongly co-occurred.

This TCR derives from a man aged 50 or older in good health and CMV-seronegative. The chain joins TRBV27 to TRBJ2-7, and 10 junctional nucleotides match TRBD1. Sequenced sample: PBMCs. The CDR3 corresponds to CASSTLLGTGAGEQYF. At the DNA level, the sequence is TGTGCCAGCAGTACCCTTCTCGGGACAGGGGCTGGGGAGCAGTACTTC.